The 25 T cell receptor beta chains presented below share a single source sample, sequenced in a study of CXCR3-negative and CXCR3-positive naive CD8 T cells. Overall study results and limits: In CXCR3-positive naive cells, the TRB CDR3s were more hydrophobic than in CXCR3-negative naive cells.

Their specific antigens are unknown. TRB cDNA was prepared as libraries by UMI-labeled 5' RACE. Each CDR3 protein gets one entry in TCRdb, which reprocessed the 5' RACE reads and gives no DNA. The table lists more than 80,000 distinct CDR3 sequences. The sample consisted of naive CXCR3+ CD8+ T cells from blood. Specified subset: CD45RO-CCR7+CD27+CD95- naive CD8+ T cells expressing CXCR3 (TNR3+). These receptors were taken from a human donor in good health. Some clones in this sample may be carry-over from other donors' samples.

CDR3 residues: CASSSYWISGNEQYF. The chain uses TRBV11-2 and TRBJ2-7; there is no DNA to check the TCRdb D call of TRBD2. The germline gives CDR1 SGHAT, CDR2 FQNNGV. This CDR3 region has 15 residues.

The genes are TRBV10-3 and TRBJ2-7; TCRdb gives TRBD1 as the D gene, but with no DNA this cannot be confirmed. This CDR3 has 17 residues. Germline CDR1 and CDR2: ENHRY and SYGVKD. CDR3 sequence: CAISGRDRGDIQHEQYF.

The chain carries TRBV4-1 and TRBJ2-7; TCRdb's D gene call, TRBD1, goes unchecked for lack of DNA. CDR1 is MGHRA and CDR2 is YSYEKL in the germline V gene. The CDR3 is made up of 16 amino acids. This CDR3 reads CASSQVWDQGSYEQYF.

The chain combines TRBV5-1 with TRBJ1-1; TCRdb indicates TRBD1, and absent DNA this call remains unverified. The CDR3 contains 14 residues. Germline CDR1 reads SGHRS; CDR2 reads YFSETQ. The CDR3 protein is CASSRQGFVAEAFF.

This chain uses TRBV7-9 with TRBJ2-3; TCRdb returns TRBD1, unconfirmable since there is no DNA. The germline V gene encodes CDR1 SEHNR and CDR2 FQNEAQ (reference sequence). This CDR3 spans 14 amino acids. The CDR3 is CASSPPGVGDTQYF.

The V gene is TRBV5-1, the J gene TRBJ1-2; TCRdb designates TRBD1, a call that cannot be tested without DNA. The CDR3 runs 16 residues. Looked up from germline, CDR1 is SGHRS and CDR2 is YFSETQ. CDR3 sequence reads: CASSSYPDRGDNGYTF.

The chain uses TRBV5-6 and TRBJ2-2. The CDR3 extends over 14 amino acids. The V gene's germline CDR1 is SGHDT and CDR2 YYEEEE. CDR3 loop: CASSSGLSPGELFF. The whole variable domain, filled in from reference TRBV5-6 and TRBJ2-2, reads DAGVTQSPTHLIKTRGQQVTLRCSPKSGHDTVSWYQQALGQGPQFIFQYYEEEERQRGNFPDRFSGHQFPNYSSELNVNALLLGDSALYLCASSSGLSPGELFFGEGSRLTVL.

The chain joins TRBV27 to TRBJ2-7; TCRdb picks TRBD2, but there is no DNA to check that call. Germline V CDR1 and CDR2: MNHEY, SMNVEV (reference sequence). The CDR3 length is 15 residues. The CDR3 here is CASSLASGTSYEQYF.

The genes are TRBV7-9 and TRBJ2-7; with no DNA, the TCRdb D assignment of TRBD1 cannot be verified. The germline V gene encodes CDR1 SEHNR and CDR2 FQNEAQ (reference sequence). The CDR3 has 14 residues. CDR3 amino acids: CASSPRDSMGEQYF.

This rearrangement joins TRBV27 to TRBJ2-5; TCRdb lists TRBD1, though no DNA is available to test this call. The CDR3 has 15 amino acids. Germline CDR1 is MNHEY and CDR2 is SMNVEV (reference sequence). The CDR3 loop reads CASSSHWDGDETQYF.

V and J are TRBV12-3 or TRBV12-4 and TRBJ2-1; TCRdb's D call of TRBD1 is untestable without DNA. The CDR3 totals 15 residues. The CDR3 region is CASTGPGRHYNEQFF.

CDR3 in amino acids: CASSLVSNQPQHF. The V gene is TRBV27, the J gene TRBJ1-5. The CDR3 loop spans 13 amino acids. CDR1 is MNHEY, CDR2 SMNVEV, per germline (reference sequence).

The V and J genes are TRBV27 and TRBJ2-1. The CDR3 runs 12 residues. Germline V gives CDR1 MNHEY, CDR2 SMNVEV (reference sequence). This CDR3 reads CASSSENGEQFF.

The rearrangement uses TRBV20-1 and TRBJ2-7; TCRdb outputs TRBD2, but without DNA this stays unchecked. Germline assignment: CDR1 DFQATT and CDR2 SNEGSKA (reference sequence). This CDR3 comprises 18 residues. The CDR3 loop reads CSAWTSGGDSLIPYEQYF.

This rearrangement joins TRBV27 to TRBJ1-5. Germline V gene data show CDR1 as MNHEY and CDR2 as SMNVEV (reference sequence). The CDR3 spans 14 residues. CDR3 sequence: CASRLGVGNQPQHF.

V and J are TRBV6-4 and TRBJ1-1. CDR1 MRHNA and CDR2 SNTAGT come from the germline V gene. The CDR3 sequence is 13 residues long. The CDR3 reads CASSDQGNTEAFF.

This rearrangement joins TRBV29-1 to TRBJ2-5; lacking DNA, the TRBD1 call made by TCRdb goes unchecked. Germline loops: CDR1 SQVTM, CDR2 ANQGSEA. The CDR3 loop spans 15 amino acids. The CDR3 loop is CSVELKRDRQETQYF.

The chain is built from TRBV12-3 or TRBV12-4 and TRBJ2-5; TCRdb gives TRBD2 as the D gene, but with no DNA this cannot be confirmed. This CDR3 contains 17 residues. The CDR3 sequence is CASSYTPPGARKETQYF.

The chain carries TRBV6-1 and TRBJ2-5. CDR1 MNHNS and CDR2 SASEGT come from the germline V gene. CDR3 size: 13 residues. CDR3 sequence reads: CASSGSHPETQYF.

The genes are TRBV4-1 and TRBJ2-1; the D call of TRBD1 rests on TCRdb alone, since no DNA is present to check it. The CDR3 runs 14 residues. The germline gives CDR1 MGHRA, CDR2 YSYEKL. The CDR3 sequence is CASSHPQGYNEQFF.

This chain connects TRBV12-3 or TRBV12-4 to TRBJ2-7; TCRdb names TRBD2, which stays unverified in the absence of DNA. This CDR3 is built from 17 residues. Here the CDR3 reads CASSLAIGGSGRYEQYF.

The chain's CDR3 is CASSLRFAYMNTEAFF. The chain uses TRBV5-6 and TRBJ1-1. CDR1 and CDR2 (germline): SGHDT, YYEEEE. The CDR3 extends over 16 amino acids.

The J gene is TRBJ1-1, the V gene TRBV4-1. The CDR3 runs 14 residues. CDR1 is MGHRA and CDR2 is YSYEKL in the germline V gene. The CDR3 loop is CASSQDPGGDEAFF.

This rearrangement joins TRBV28 to TRBJ2-7; TCRdb indicates TRBD1, and absent DNA this call remains unverified. The CDR3 length is 12 residues. CDR1 is MDHEN and CDR2 is SYDVKM in the germline V gene. The CDR3: CASSLWGVWQYF.

The V and J genes are TRBV28 and TRBJ2-7; TCRdb names TRBD1, which stays unverified in the absence of DNA. There are 15 residues in the CDR3. Per the germline V gene, CDR1 is MDHEN and CDR2 is SYDVKM. CDR3 residues: CASSHPGTGSYEQYF.